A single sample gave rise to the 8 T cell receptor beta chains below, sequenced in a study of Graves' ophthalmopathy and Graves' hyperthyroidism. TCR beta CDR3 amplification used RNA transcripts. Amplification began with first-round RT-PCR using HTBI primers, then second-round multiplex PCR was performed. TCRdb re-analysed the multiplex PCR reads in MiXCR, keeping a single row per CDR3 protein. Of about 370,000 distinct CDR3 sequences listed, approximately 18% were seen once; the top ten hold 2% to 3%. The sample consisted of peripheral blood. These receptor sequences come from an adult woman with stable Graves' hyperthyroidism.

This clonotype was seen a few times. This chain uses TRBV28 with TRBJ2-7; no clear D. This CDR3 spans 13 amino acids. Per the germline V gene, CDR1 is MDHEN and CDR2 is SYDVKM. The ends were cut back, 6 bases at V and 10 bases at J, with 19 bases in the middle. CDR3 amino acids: CASRPYKGMRQYF. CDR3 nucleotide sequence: TGTGCCAGCAGACCCTATAAGGGTATGAGACAGTACTTC.

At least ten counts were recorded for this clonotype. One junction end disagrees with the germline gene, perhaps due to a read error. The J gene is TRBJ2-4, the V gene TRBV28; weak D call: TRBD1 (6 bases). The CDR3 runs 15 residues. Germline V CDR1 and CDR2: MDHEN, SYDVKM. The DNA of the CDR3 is TGTGCCAGCAGTCCCACAGGGATAGCCAAAAACATTAAGTACTTC. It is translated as CASSPTGIAKNIKYF.

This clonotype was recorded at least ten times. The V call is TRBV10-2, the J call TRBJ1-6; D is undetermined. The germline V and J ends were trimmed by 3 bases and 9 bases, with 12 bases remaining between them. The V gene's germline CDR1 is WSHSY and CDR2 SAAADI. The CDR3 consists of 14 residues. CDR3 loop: CASSEGPFGSPLHF. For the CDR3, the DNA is TGCGCCAGCAGTGAAGGCCCGTTTGGTTCACCCCTCCACTTT.

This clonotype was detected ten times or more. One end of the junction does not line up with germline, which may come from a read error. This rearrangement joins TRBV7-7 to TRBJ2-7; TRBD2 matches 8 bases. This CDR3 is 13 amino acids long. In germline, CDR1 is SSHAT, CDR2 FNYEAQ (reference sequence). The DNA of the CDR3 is TGTGCTAGCAGCTCGGGACTAGGTCGGGAGCAGTACTTC. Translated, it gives CASSSGLGREQYF.

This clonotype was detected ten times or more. CDR3 sequence reads: CASSGASGSYEQYF. The CDR3 DNA reads TGTGCCAGCAGTGGGGCTAGCGGGAGTTACGAGCAGTACTTC. The chain employs TRBV6-1 and TRBJ2-7; 10 bases align to TRBD2. The CDR3 covers 14 residues. The V gene's germline CDR1 is MNHNS and CDR2 SASEGT. Trimming took 4 bases from V and 4 from J; bases not matched to a gene: 4.

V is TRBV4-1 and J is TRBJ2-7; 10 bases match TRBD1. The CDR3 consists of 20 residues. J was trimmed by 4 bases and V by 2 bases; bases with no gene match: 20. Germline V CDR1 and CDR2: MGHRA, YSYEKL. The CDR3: CASSQNLVGTGVGSLYEQYF. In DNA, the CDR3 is TGCGCCAGCAGCCAAAACCTTGTGGGGACAGGGGTAGGGTCGCTGTACGAGCAGTACTTC.

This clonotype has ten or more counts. CDR3 amino acids: CASSSQGVKETQYF. The CDR3, as DNA: TGTGCCAGCAGCTCACAGGGGGTGAAGGAGACCCAGTACTTC. The chain uses TRBV7-2 and TRBJ2-5; the match to TRBD1 covers 8 bases. With 4 bases clipped from V and 5 bases from J, the junction kept 6 bases outside the gene matches. Germline lookup yields CDR1 SGHTA and CDR2 FQGNSA. CDR3 size: 14 residues.

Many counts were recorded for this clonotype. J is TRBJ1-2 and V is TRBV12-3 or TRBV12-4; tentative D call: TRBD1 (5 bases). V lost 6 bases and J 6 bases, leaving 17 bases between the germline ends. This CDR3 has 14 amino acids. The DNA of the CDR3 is TGTGCCAGCAGGGACGGCATGTGGGGGGATGGCTACACCTTC. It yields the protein CASRDGMWGDGYTF.